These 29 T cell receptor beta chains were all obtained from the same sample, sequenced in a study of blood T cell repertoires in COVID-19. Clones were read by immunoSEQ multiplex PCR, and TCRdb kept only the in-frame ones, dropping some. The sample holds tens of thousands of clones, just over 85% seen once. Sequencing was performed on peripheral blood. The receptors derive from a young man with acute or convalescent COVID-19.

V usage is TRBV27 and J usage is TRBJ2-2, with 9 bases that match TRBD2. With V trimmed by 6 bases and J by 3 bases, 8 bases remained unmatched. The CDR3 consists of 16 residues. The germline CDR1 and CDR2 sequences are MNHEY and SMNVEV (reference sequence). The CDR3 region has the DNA TGTGCCAGCAGCCTCGTAGCGGGAGAGCACACCGGGGAGCTGTTTTTT. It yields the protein CASSLVAGEHTGELFF.

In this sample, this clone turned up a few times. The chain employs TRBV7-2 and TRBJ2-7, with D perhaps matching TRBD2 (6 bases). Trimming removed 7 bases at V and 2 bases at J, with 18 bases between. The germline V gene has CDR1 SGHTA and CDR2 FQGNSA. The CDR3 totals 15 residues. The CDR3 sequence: CASTKSTRPTYEQYF. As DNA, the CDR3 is TGTGCCAGCACAAAATCGACTAGGCCGACCTACGAGCAGTACTTC.

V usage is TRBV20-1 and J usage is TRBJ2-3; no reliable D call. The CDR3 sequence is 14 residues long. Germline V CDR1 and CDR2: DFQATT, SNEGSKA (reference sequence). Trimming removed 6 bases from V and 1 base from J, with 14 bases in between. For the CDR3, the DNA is TGCAGTGCCAGTCATATCAGCGGCACAGATACGCAGTATTTT. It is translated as CSASHISGTDTQYF.

In nucleotides, the CDR3 is TGTGCCAGCAGGCGGGAGACTCCCTACGAGCAGTACTTC. Translation: CASRRETPYEQYF. The rearrangement joins TRBV11-2 to TRBJ2-7, with TRBD2 matching 7 bases. Germline values: CDR1 SGHAT, CDR2 FQNNGV. The CDR3 runs to 13 residues. The V segment lost 6 bases and the J segment 2 bases; nucleotides outside the gene matches: 4.

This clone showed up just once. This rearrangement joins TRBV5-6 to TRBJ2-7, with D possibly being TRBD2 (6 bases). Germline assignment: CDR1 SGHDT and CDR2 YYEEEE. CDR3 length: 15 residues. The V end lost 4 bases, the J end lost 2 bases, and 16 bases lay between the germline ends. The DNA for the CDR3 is TGTGCCAGCAGCATCACCCAGCGGAGGGCCTACGAGCAGTACTTC. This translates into CASSITQRRAYEQYF.

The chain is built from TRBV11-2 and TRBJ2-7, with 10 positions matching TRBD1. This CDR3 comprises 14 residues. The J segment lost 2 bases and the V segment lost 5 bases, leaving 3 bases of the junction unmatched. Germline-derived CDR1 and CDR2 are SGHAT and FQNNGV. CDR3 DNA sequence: TGTGCCAGCAGCCAGGGACAGGGGCCCTACGAGCAGTACTTC. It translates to CASSQGQGPYEQYF.

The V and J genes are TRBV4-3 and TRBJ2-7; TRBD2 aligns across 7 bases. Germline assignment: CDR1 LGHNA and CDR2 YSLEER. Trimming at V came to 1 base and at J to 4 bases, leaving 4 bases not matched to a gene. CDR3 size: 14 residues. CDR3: CASSQVAGAYEQYF. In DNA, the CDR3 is TGCGCCAGCAGCCAAGTGGCGGGAGCATACGAGCAGTACTTC.

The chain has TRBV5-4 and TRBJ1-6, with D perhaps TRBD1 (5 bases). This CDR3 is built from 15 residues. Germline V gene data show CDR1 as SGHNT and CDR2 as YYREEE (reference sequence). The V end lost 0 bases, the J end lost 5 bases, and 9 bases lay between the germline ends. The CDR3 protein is CASSLAGWNNSPLHF. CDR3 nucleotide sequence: TGTGCCAGCAGCTTGGCAGGGTGGAATAATTCACCCCTCCACTTT.

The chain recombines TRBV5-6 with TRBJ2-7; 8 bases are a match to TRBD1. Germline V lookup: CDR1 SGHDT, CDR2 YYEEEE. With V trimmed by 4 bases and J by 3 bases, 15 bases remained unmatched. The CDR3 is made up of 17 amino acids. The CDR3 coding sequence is TGTGCCAGCAGCAAGTATTACTCTGGGACAGGAGTCTACGAGCAGTACTTC. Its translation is CASSKYYSGTGVYEQYF. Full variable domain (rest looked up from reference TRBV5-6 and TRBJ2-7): DAGVTQSPTHLIKTRGQQVTLRCSPKSGHDTVSWYQQALGQGPQFIFQYYEEEERQRGNFPDRFSGHQFPNYSSELNVNALLLGDSALYLCASSKYYSGTGVYEQYFGPGTRLTVT.

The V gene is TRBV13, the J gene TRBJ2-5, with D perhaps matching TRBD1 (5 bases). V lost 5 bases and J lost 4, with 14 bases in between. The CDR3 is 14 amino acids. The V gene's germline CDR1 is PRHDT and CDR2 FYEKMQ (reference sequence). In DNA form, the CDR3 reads TGTGCCAGCAGCCTCCAGGGAAAGGGAGAGACCCAGTACTTC. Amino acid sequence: CASSLQGKGETQYF.

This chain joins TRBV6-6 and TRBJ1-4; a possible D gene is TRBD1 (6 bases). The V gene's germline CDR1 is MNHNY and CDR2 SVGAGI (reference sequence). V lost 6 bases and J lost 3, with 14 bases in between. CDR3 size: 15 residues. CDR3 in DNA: TGTGCCAGCAGCCCCACCGAGGGGGCTAATGAAAAACTGTTTTTT. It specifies CASSPTEGANEKLFF.

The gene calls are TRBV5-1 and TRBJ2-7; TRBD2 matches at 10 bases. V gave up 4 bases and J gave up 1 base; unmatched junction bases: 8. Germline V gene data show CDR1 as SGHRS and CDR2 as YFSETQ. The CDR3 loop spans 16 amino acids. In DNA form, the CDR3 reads TGCGCCAGCAGCCCGAATGGACTAGCGGTATCCTACGAGCAGTACTTC. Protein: CASSPNGLAVSYEQYF.

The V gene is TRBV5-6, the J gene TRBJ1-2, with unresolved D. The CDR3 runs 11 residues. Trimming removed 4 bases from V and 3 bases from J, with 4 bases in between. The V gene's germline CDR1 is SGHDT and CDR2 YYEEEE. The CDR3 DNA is TGTGCCAGCAGCCTCCACTATGGCTACACCTTC. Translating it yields CASSLHYGYTF.

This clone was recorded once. The CDR3 DNA reads TGTGCCAGCAGCCAAGGGCCCCACACAGGGAGCGAGCAGTACTTC. Translation gives CASSQGPHTGSEQYF. The chain combines TRBV3-1 (or the pseudogene TRBV3-2) with TRBJ2-7; maybe TRBD1 (6 bases). Trimming removed 1 base at V and 6 bases at J, with 16 bases between. CDR1 is LGHDT and CDR2 is YNNKEL in the germline V gene (reference sequence). The CDR3 has 15 amino acids.

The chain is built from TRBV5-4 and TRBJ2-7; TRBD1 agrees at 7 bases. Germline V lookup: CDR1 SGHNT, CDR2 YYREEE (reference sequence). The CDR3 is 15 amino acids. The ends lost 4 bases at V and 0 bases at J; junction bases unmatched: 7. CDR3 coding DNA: TGTGCCAGCAGCCCTAGACAGGGCCTCTCCTACGAGCAGTACTTC. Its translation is CASSPRQGLSYEQYF.

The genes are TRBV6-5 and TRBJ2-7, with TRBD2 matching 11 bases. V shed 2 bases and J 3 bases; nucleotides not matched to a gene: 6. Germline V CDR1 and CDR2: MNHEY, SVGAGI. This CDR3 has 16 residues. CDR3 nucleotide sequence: TGTGCCAGCAGTTACGTCTCTGGACTAGCGGGCTACGAGCAGTACTTC. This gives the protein CASSYVSGLAGYEQYF.

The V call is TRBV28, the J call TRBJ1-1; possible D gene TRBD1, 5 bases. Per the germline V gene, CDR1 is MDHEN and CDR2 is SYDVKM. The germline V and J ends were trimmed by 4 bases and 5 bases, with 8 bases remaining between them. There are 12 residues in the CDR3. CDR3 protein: CASSSGGTEAFF. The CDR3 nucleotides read TGTGCCAGCAGTTCCGGGGGTACTGAAGCTTTCTTT.

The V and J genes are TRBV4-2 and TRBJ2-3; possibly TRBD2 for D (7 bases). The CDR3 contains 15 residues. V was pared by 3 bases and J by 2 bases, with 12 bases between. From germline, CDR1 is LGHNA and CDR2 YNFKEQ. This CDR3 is CASSQGGGATDTQYF. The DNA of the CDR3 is TGTGCCAGCAGCCAGGGGGGGGGCGCCACAGATACGCAGTATTTT.

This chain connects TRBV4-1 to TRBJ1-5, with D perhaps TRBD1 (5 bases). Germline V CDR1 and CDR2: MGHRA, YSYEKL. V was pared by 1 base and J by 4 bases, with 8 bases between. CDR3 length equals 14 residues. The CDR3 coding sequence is TGCGCCAGCAGCCAAGTCGGGGGAAATCAGCCCCAGCATTTT. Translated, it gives CASSQVGGNQPQHF.

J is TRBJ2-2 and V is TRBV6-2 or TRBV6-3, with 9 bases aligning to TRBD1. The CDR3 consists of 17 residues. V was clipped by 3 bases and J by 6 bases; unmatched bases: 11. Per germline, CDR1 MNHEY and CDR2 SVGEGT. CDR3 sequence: CASSYYSRDRAAGELFF. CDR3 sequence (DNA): TGTGCCAGCAGTTATTACAGCCGGGACAGGGCGGCCGGGGAGCTGTTTTTT.

The chain's CDR3 is CASSSWGQGKSDGREAGELFF. CDR3 bases: TGTGCCAGCAGTTCTTGGGGACAGGGGAAATCGGACGGGAGAGAGGCCGGGGAGCTGTTTTTT. The chain is built from TRBV28 and TRBJ2-2; 10 bases map to TRBD1. Losses at the gene ends were 4 bases for V and 6 bases for J; bases not matched to a gene: 23. There are 21 residues in the CDR3. CDR1 is MDHEN, CDR2 SYDVKM, per germline. Together with reference TRBV28 and TRBJ2-2, the CDR3 gives the full variable domain: DVKVTQSSRYLVKRTGEKVFLECVQDMDHENMFWYRQDPGLGLRLIYFSYDVKMKEKGDIPEGYSVSREKKERFSLILESASTNQTSMYLCASSSWGQGKSDGREAGELFFGEGSRLTVL.

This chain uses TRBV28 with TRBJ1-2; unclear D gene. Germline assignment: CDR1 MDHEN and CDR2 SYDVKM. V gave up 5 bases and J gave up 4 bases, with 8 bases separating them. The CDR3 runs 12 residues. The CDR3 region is CASSTLSYGYTF. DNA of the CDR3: TGTGCCAGCAGTACCCTTAGCTATGGCTACACCTTC.

The CDR3 DNA sequence: TGTGCCATCCGACACCCCGGAAACACCATATATTTT. Protein: CAIRHPGNTIYF. The chain recombines TRBV7-9 with TRBJ1-3, with D unresolved. Trimming pared 10 bases from V and 4 bases from J, leaving 11 bases between. The CDR3 runs to 12 residues. Per the germline V gene, CDR1 is SEHNR and CDR2 is FQNEAQ (reference sequence).

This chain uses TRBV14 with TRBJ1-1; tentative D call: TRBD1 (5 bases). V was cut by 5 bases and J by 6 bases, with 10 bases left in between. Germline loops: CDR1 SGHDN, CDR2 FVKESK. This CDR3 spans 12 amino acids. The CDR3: CASSRGIPEAFF. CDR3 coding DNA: TGTGCCAGCAGCAGGGGTATTCCTGAAGCTTTCTTT.

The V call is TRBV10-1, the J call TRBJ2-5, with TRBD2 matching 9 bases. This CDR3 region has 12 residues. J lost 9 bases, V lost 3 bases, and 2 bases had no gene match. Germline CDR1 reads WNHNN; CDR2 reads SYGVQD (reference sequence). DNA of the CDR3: TGCGCCAGCAGTGACAGCGGGAGGCCCCAGTACTTC. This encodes CASSDSGRPQYF.

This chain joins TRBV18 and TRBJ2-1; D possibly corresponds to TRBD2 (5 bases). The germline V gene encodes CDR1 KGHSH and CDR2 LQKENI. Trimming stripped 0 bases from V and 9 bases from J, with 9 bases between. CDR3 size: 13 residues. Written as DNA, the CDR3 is TGTGCCAGCTCACCACCTGGAGGCGGTGAGCAGTTCTTC. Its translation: CASSPPGGGEQFF.

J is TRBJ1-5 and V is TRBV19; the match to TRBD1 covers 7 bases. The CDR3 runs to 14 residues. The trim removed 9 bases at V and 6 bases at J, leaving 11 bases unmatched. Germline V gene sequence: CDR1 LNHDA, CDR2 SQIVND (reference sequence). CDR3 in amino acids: CASNGDSVGQPQHF. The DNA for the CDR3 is TGTGCCAGCAACGGGGACAGCGTCGGTCAGCCCCAGCATTTT.

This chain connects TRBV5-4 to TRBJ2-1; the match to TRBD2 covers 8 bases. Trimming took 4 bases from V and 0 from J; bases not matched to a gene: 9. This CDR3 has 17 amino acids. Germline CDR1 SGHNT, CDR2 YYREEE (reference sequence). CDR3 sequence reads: CASSTGLGMGSYNEQFF. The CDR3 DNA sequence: TGTGCCAGCAGCACGGGACTAGGGATGGGCTCCTACAATGAGCAGTTCTTC. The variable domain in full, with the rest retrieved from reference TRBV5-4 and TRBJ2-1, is ETGVTQSPTHLIKTRGQQVTLRCSSQSGHNTVSWYQQALGQGPQFIFQYYREEENGRGNFPPRFSGLQFPNYSSELNVNALELDDSALYLCASSTGLGMGSYNEQFFGPGTRLTVL.

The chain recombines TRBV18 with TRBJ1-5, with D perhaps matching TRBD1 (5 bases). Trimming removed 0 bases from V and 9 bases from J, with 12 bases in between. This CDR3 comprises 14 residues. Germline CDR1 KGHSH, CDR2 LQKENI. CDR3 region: CASSPPSGPLPQHF. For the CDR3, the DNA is TGTGCCAGCTCACCACCGTCAGGGCCTCTGCCCCAGCATTTT.